This passage covers 6 T cell receptor beta chains from one sample sequenced in a study of T cells in Graves' hyperthyroidism and ophthalmopathy. Using RNA transcripts as the source, TCR beta CDR3 regions were amplified. The HTBI primer set drove a first-round RT-PCR of the TCR CDR3. TCRdb re-analysed the multiplex PCR reads in MiXCR, keeping a single row per CDR3 protein. Found here are around 360,000 distinct CDR3 sequences, around 15% of them singletons; the top ten hold 15% to 20%. Sequencing was carried out using blood. All receptors derive from a woman in her sixties or seventies with Graves' ophthalmopathy.

This clonotype was found many times. This chain joins TRBV18 and TRBJ2-7; the D gene is possibly TRBD2 (6 bases). With 6 bases removed from V and 7 bases from J, the gap between germline ends came to 16 bases. The CDR3 runs to 13 residues. CDR1 KGHSH and CDR2 LQKENI come from the germline V gene. The CDR3 nucleotides are TGTGCCAGCTCTCCGTCCCGGCGGGAAGAGCAGTACTTC. It encodes CASSPSRREEQYF.

This clonotype appeared many times. The chain has TRBV24-1 and TRBJ2-5; 8 nucleotides line up with TRBD1. In germline, CDR1 is KGHDR, CDR2 SFDVKD. This CDR3 is 16 amino acids long. V trimming: 2 bases; J trimming: 4 bases; junction bases outside the gene matches: 8. This CDR3 is CATSDSTRTGRETQYF. DNA of the CDR3: TGTGCCACCAGTGATTCTACCCGGACAGGGAGAGAGACCCAGTACTTC.

J is TRBJ2-3 and V is TRBV6-1; 11 nucleotides agree with TRBD2. There are 18 residues in the CDR3. V lost 5 bases, J lost 1 base, and 11 bases stayed unmatched. The V gene's germline CDR1 is MNHNS and CDR2 SASEGT. CDR3 protein: CASSPKIAGGYGTDTQYF. The CDR3 DNA sequence: TGTGCCAGCAGTCCTAAAATAGCGGGAGGGTACGGCACAGATACGCAGTATTTT.

The chain carries TRBV29-1 and TRBJ2-7; D gene uncertain. The CDR3 covers 12 residues. Looked up from germline, CDR1 is SQVTM and CDR2 is ANQGSEA. V was cut by 4 bases and J by 6 bases, with 13 bases left in between. CDR3 protein: CSVGQRLSEQYF. The CDR3 bases are TGCAGCGTTGGCCAGCGACTGTCCGAGCAGTACTTC.

This clonotype was recorded many times. This chain joins TRBV12-3 or TRBV12-4 and TRBJ2-3; 7 nucleotides align to TRBD2. V lost 3 bases, J lost 2 bases, and 8 bases stayed unmatched. The CDR3 extends over 16 amino acids. CDR3 in amino acids: CASSFYGGGDTDTQYF. The CDR3 DNA follows: TGTGCCAGCAGTTTTTACGGGGGAGGGGACACAGATACGCAGTATTTT.

This clonotype occurred many times. The chain carries TRBV2 and TRBJ2-1, with D possibly TRBD2 on 6 matching bases. Trimming pared 10 bases from V and 5 bases from J, leaving 18 bases between. Germline V gene data show CDR1 as SNHLY and CDR2 as FYNNEI. This CDR3 is built from 14 residues. The CDR3 nucleotides read TGTGCCACCGCCGCACAGCGGGTAAACAATGAGCAGTTCTTC. This translates into CATAAQRVNNEQFF.